The next 7 T cell receptor beta chains were all read from a single sample in a study of lymphopenia after photon versus proton radiotherapy. Assay used: immunoSEQ multiplex PCR; TCRdb lists only in-frame clones, some missing. The repertoire holds approximately 53,000 clones, more than 90% seen once, with roughly 18% in the top ten. Sequenced here: peripheral blood, sampled from a patient treated with photon-based radiotherapy. The receptor set was obtained from a woman in her thirties or forties with cholangiocarcinoma.

V gene TRBV15 combines with J gene TRBJ1-2; TRBD1 might be the D (6 bases). This CDR3 region has 14 residues. The germline V gene encodes CDR1 LNHNV and CDR2 YYDKDF (reference sequence). V lost 4 bases to trimming and J lost 2 bases, with 11 bases between them. The CDR3 sequence: CATSNRGRNYGYTF. Here the CDR3 DNA reads TGTGCCACCAGCAATCGGGGGCGGAACTATGGCTACACCTTC. The full variable domain, in which reference TRBV15 and TRBJ1-2 provide the parts outside the CDR3, is DAMVIQNPRYQVTQFGKPVTLSCSQTLNHNVMYWYQQKSSQAPKLLFHYYDKDFNNEADTPDNFQSRRPNTSFCFLDIRSPGLGDTAMYLCATSNRGRNYGYTFGSGTRLTVV.

This clone was recorded only once. The rearrangement uses TRBV7-9 and TRBJ1-5; no clear D gene. The V and J ends lost 3 bases and 7 bases respectively, with 19 bases between them. The V gene's germline CDR1 is SEHNR and CDR2 FQNEAQ (reference sequence). CDR3 length: 16 amino acids. The CDR3, as DNA: TGTGCCAGCAGCTTTGGGATTGGAGAGGAAGGACAGCCCCAGCATTTT. This translates into CASSFGIGEEGQPQHF.

The rearrangement joins TRBV7-2 to TRBJ2-7; a possible D gene is TRBD2 (5 bases). The germline CDR1 and CDR2 sequences are SGHTA and FQGNSA. V dropped 5 bases and J dropped 4 bases, with 9 bases sitting between them. CDR3 length equals 12 residues. The CDR3 here is CASSPTGYEQYF. CDR3 DNA sequence: TGTGCCAGCAGCCCAACGGGGTACGAGCAGTACTTC.

V and J are TRBV11-3 and TRBJ2-7; D is unresolved. Germline CDR1 SGHNT, CDR2 YENEEA. The CDR3 is 13 amino acids. The V and J ends lost 5 bases and 6 bases respectively, with 14 bases between them. CDR3 DNA sequence: TGTGCCAGCAGCCCCGCCTCGGATCGCGAGCAGTACTTC. Its protein product is CASSPASDREQYF.

V and J are TRBV30 and TRBJ1-6; tentatively, D is TRBD1 (5 bases). Deletions cut 3 bases from V and 9 bases from J, with 18 bases between. This CDR3 is 15 amino acids long. Per the germline V gene, CDR1 is GTSNPN and CDR2 is SVGIG (reference sequence). CDR3 coding DNA: TGTGCCTGGAGGCCGGGTGGGGCTGACGGTTCACCCCTCCACTTT. Its protein product is CAWRPGGADGSPLHF. Full variable domain (rest looked up from reference TRBV30 and TRBJ1-6): SQTIHQWPATLVQPVGSPLSLECTVEGTSNPNLYWYRQAAGRGLQLLFYSVGIGQISSEVPQNLSASRPQDRQFILSSKKLLLSDSGFYLCAWRPGGADGSPLHFGNGTRLTVT.

This chain connects TRBV10-3 to TRBJ1-1; 8 bases are shared with TRBD1. The CDR3 has 13 residues. The V and J ends lost 6 bases and 1 base, in that order; junction bases with no gene match: 1. In germline, CDR1 is ENHRY, CDR2 SYGVKD. Here the CDR3 DNA reads TGTGCCATCAGAGGACAGGGGAACACTGAAGCTTTCTTT. Protein sequence: CAIRGQGNTEAFF.

The V gene is TRBV19, the J gene TRBJ2-6; D is uncertain. This CDR3 spans 14 amino acids. CDR1 and CDR2 from the germline V gene are LNHDA and SQIVND (reference sequence). V dropped 7 bases and J dropped 0 bases, with 7 bases sitting between them. The CDR3 loop is CASIMSSGANVLTF. DNA of the CDR3: TGTGCCAGTATCATGAGCTCTGGGGCCAACGTCCTGACTTTC. Full variable domain (outside the CDR3, taken from reference TRBV19 and TRBJ2-6): DGGITQSPKYLFRKEGQNVTLSCEQNLNHDAMYWYRQDPGQGLRLIYYSQIVNDFQKGDIAEGYSVSREKKESFPLTVTSAQKNPTAFYLCASIMSSGANVLTFGAGSRLTVL.